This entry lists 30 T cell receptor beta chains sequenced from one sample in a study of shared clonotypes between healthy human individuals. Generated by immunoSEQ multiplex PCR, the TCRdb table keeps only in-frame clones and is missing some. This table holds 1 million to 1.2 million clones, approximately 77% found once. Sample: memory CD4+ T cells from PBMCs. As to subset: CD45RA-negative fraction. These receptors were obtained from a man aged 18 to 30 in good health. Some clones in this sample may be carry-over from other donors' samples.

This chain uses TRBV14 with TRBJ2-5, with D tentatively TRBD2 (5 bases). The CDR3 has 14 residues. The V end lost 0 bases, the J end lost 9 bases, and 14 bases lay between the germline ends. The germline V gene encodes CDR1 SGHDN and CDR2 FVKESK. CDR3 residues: CASSQEPGRVAQYF. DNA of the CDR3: TGTGCCAGCAGCCAAGAACCGGGGAGAGTGGCCCAGTACTTC.

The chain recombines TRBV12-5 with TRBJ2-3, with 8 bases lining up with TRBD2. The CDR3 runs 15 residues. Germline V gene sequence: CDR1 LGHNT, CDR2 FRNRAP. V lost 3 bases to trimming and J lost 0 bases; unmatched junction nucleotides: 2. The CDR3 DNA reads TGTGCTAGTGGTTTTACTAGCGGAAGCACAGATACGCAGTATTTT. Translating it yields CASGFTSGSTDTQYF.

The CDR3 sequence is CASSLTAGRTGETQYF. In nucleotides, the CDR3 is TGTGCCAGCAGCTTAACGGCAGGGAGGACGGGAGAGACCCAGTACTTC. The J gene is TRBJ2-5, the V gene TRBV7-3; D might be TRBD2 (6 bases). Trimming stripped 0 bases from V and 4 bases from J, with 15 bases between. In germline, CDR1 is SGHTA, CDR2 FQGTGA. The CDR3 totals 16 residues.

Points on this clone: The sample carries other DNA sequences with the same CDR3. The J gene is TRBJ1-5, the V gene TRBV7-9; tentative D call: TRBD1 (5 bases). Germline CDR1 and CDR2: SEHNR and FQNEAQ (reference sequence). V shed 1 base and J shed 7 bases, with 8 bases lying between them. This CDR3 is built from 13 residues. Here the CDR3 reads CASSLGGGQPQHF. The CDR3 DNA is TGTGCCAGCAGCTTAGGGGGGGGACAGCCCCAGCATTTT.

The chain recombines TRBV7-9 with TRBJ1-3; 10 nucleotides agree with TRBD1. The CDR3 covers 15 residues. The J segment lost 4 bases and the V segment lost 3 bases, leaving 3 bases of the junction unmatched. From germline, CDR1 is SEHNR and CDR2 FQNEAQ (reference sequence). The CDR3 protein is CASSLDRGYGNTIYF. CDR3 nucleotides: TGTGCCAGCAGCTTGGACAGGGGGTACGGAAACACCATATATTTT.

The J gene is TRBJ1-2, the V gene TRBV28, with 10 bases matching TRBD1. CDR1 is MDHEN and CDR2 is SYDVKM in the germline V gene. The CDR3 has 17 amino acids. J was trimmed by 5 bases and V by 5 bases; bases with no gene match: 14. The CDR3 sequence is CASSLTIPTGGVYGYTF. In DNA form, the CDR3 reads TGTGCCAGCAGTCTCACCATTCCGACAGGGGGCGTGTATGGCTACACCTTC.

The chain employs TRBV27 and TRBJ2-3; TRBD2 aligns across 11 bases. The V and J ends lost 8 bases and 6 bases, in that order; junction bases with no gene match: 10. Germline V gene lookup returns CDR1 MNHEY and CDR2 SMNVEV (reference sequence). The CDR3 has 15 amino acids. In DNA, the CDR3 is TGTGCCAGCGGGCGACTAGCGGGGCCTCCGGATACGCAGTATTTT. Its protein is CASGRLAGPPDTQYF.

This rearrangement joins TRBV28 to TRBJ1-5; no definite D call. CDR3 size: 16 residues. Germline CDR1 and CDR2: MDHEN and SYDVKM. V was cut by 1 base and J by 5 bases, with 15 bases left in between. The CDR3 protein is CASSLSPSILDQPQHF. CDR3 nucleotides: TGTGCCAGCAGTTTATCCCCAAGTATCCTGGATCAGCCCCAGCATTTT.

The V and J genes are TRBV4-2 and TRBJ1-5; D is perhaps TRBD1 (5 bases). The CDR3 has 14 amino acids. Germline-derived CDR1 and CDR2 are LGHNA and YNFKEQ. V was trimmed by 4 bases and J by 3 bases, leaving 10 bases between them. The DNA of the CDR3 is TGTGCCAGCAGCCCCAGGGTCGACAATCAGCCCCAGCATTTT. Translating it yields CASSPRVDNQPQHF.

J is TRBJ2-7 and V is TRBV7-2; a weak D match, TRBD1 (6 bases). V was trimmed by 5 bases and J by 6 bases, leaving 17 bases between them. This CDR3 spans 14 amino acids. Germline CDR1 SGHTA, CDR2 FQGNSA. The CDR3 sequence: CASSPYDTGTEQYF. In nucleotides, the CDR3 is TGTGCCAGCAGCCCCTACGATACAGGGACCGAGCAGTACTTC.

CDR3: CASSQGTGFHNEQFF. The CDR3 coding sequence is TGCGCCAGCAGCCAAGGGACTGGCTTCCACAATGAGCAGTTCTTC. The V and J genes are TRBV4-1 and TRBJ2-1, with a tentative D call TRBD2 (5 bases). The V gene's germline CDR1 is MGHRA and CDR2 YSYEKL. V shed 1 base and J shed 5 bases, with 12 bases lying between them. The CDR3 is 15 residues long.

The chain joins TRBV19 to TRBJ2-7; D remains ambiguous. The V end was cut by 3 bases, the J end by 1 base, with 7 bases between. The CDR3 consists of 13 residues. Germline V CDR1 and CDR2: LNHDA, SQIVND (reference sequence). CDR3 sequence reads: CASSITWSYEQYF. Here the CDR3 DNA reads TGTGCCAGTAGTATTACCTGGTCCTACGAGCAGTACTTC. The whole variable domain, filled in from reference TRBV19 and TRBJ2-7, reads DGGITQSPKYLFRKEGQNVTLSCEQNLNHDAMYWYRQDPGQGLRLIYYSQIVNDFQKGDIAEGYSVSREKKESFPLTVTSAQKNPTAFYLCASSITWSYEQYFGPGTRLTVT.

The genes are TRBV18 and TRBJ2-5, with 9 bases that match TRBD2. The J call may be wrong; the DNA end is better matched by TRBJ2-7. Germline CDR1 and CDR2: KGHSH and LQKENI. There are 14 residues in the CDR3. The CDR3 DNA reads TGTGCCAGCTCACCGCGGGAGGGCTCCTACGAGCAGTACTTC. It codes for CASSPREGSYEQYF.

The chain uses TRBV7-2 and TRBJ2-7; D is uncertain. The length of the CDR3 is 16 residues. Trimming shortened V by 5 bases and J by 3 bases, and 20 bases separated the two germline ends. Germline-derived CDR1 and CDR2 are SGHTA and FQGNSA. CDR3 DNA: TGTGCCAGCAGCCCCCGGACCTCTTTTACCCACTACGAGCAGTACTTC. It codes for CASSPRTSFTHYEQYF.

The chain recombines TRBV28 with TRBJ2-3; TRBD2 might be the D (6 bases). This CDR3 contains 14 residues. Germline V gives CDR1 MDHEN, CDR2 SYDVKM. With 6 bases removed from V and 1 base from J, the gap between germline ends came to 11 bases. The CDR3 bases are TGTGCCAGCAGGGACGGGAGAGGCACAGATACGCAGTATTTT. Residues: CASRDGRGTDTQYF.

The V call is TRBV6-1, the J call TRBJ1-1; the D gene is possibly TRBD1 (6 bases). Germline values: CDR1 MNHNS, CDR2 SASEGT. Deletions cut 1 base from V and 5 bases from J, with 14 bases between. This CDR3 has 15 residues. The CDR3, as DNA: TGTGCCAGCAGTGAAGAACAGGGTTGGGGGACTGAAGCTTTCTTT. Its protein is CASSEEQGWGTEAFF.

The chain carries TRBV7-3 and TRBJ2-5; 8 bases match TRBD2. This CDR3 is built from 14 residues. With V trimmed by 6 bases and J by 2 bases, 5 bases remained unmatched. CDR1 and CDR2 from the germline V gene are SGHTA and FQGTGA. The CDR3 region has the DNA TGTGCCAGCAGTGTCGGGAGGGGGCAAGAGACCCAGTACTTC. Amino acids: CASSVGRGQETQYF.

As DNA, the CDR3 is TGTGCCAGCTCACCATGGGGGGAAATATCAGATACGCAGTATTTT. This translates into CASSPWGEISDTQYF. The gene calls are TRBV18 and TRBJ2-3; tentatively, D is TRBD2 (6 bases). The CDR3 runs to 15 residues. V was clipped by 2 bases and J by 4 bases, with 13 bases between them. CDR1 is KGHSH, CDR2 LQKENI, per germline.

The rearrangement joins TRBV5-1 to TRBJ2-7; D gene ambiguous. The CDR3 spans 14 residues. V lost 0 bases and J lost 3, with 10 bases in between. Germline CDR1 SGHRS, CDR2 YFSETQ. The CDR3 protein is CASSLGGSHYEQYF. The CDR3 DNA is TGCGCCAGCAGCTTGGGTGGCTCTCACTACGAGCAGTACTTC. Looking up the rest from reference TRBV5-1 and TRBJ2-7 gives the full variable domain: KAGVTQTPRYLIKTRGQQVTLSCSPISGHRSVSWYQQTPGQGLQFLFEYFSETQRNKGNFPGRFSGRQFSNSRSEMNVSTLELGDSALYLCASSLGGSHYEQYFGPGTRLTVT.

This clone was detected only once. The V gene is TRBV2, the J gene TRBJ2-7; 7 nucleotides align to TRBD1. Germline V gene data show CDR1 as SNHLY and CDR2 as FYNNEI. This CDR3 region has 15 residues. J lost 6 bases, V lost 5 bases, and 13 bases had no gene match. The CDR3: CASSQTGVGSGEQYF. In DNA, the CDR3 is TGTGCCAGCAGTCAAACAGGGGTCGGATCAGGCGAGCAGTACTTC.

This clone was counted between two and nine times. DNA of the CDR3: TGTGCCAGCAGTGACCCGGGGCGCGGAGATACGCAGTATTTT. This gives the protein CASSDPGRGDTQYF. This chain connects TRBV6-4 to TRBJ2-3; D may be TRBD1 or TRBD2 (5 bases each). This CDR3 region has 14 residues. Per germline, CDR1 MRHNA and CDR2 SNTAGT. Trimming cost V 2 bases and J 5 bases, with 11 bases left between them.

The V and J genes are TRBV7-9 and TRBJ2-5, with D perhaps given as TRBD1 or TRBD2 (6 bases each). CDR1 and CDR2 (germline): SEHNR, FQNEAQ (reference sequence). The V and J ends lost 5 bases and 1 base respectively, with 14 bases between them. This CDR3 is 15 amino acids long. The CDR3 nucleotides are TGTGCCAGCAGCCGGGGTGGGGGGCCCCAAGAGACCCAGTACTTC. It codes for CASSRGGGPQETQYF.

CDR3 in DNA: TGTGCCAGCAGCCAAGGATCGACAGGGGAGTTGTCAGAGACCCAGTACTTC. This gives the protein CASSQGSTGELSETQYF. V usage is TRBV4-2 and J usage is TRBJ2-5; TRBD1 matches at 8 bases. The CDR3 has 17 amino acids. The germline gives CDR1 LGHNA, CDR2 YNFKEQ. J was trimmed by 4 bases and V by 1 base; bases with no gene match: 11.

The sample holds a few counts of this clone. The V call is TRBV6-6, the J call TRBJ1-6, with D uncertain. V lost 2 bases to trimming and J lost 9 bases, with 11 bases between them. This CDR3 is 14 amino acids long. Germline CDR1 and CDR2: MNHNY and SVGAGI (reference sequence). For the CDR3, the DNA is TGTGCCAGCAGTTACCTGGACGGCGGTTCACCCCTCCACTTT. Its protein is CASSYLDGGSPLHF.

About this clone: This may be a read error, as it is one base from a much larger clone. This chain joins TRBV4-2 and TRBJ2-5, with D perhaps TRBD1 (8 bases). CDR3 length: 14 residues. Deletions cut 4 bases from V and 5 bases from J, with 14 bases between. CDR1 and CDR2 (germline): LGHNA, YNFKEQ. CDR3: CASSRDRGGETQYF. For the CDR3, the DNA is TGTGCCAGCAGCCGAGACAGGGGAGGGGAGACCCAGTACTTC.

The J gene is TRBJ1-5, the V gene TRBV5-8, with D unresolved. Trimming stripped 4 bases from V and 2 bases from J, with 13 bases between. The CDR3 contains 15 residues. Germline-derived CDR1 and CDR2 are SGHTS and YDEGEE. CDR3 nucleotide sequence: TGTGCCAGCAGCCTCGGCCAGGTCGGCAATCAGCCCCAGCATTTT. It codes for CASSLGQVGNQPQHF.

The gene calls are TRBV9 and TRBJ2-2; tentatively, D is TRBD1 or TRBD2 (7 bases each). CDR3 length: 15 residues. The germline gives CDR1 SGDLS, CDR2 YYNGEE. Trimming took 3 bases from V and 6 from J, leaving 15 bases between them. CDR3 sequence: CASSAQGGASGELFF. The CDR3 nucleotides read TGTGCCAGCAGCGCCCAGGGGGGGGCCTCCGGGGAGCTGTTTTTT.

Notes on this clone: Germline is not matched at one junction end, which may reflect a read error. The CDR3 region has the DNA TGTGCCAGCAGCCCGAGAGGAGATACTAATGAAAAATTGTTTTTT. It yields the protein CASSPRGDTNEKLFF. The V gene is TRBV7-9, the J gene TRBJ1-4; D gene ambiguous. The CDR3 loop spans 15 amino acids. Germline CDR1 SEHNR, CDR2 FQNEAQ (reference sequence).

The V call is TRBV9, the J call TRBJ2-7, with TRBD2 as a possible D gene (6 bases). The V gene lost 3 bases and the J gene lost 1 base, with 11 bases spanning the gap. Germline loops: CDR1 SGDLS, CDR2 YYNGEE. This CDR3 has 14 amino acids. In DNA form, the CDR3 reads TGTGCCAGCAGCGGTGGACTATCTTCCTACGAGCAGTACTTC. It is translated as CASSGGLSSYEQYF.

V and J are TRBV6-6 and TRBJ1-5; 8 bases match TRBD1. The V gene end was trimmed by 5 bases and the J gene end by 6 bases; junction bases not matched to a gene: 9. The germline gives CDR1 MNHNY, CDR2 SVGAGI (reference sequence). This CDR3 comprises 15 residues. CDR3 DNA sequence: TGTGCCAGCAGTACGGGGGGGACAGGTAGTCAGCCCCAGCATTTT. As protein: CASSTGGTGSQPQHF.